The 18 T cell receptor beta chains presented below share a single source sample, sequenced in a study of identical twins. TCRdb independently ran MiXCR on the 5' RACE reads; one entry per CDR3 protein. Of 500,000 or so distinct CDR3 sequences detected, roughly 13% appear once; the ten largest clones hold more than 0.8%. These sequences were also reported in another study, on yellow fever vaccine responses in identical twins.

Sequenced: CD4+ T cells sorted from blood. The receptors originated from a woman younger than 30 in good health.

In its sample, this clonotype was seen a few times. The gene calls are TRBV7-9 and TRBJ2-7, with 11 nucleotides matching TRBD2. The junction had 10 bases not matched to a gene; V was cut back by 4 bases and J by 2 bases. The length of the CDR3 is 17 residues. The germline CDR1 and CDR2 sequences are SEHNR and FQNEAQ (reference sequence). The CDR3 coding sequence is TGTGCCAGCAGCTCCTTCCGACTAGCGGGGAGAGCCTACGAGCAGTACTTC. Translated: CASSSFRLAGRAYEQYF.

V and J are TRBV5-6 and TRBJ2-2; the D is unclear. This CDR3 contains 14 residues. V was clipped by 6 bases and J by 2 bases, with 11 bases between them. Germline CDR1 is SGHDT and CDR2 is YYEEEE. CDR3 nucleotides: TGTGCCAGCACCCGGTGGGGAAACACCGGGGAGCTGTTTTTT. This gives the protein CASTRWGNTGELFF. The variable domain in full, with the rest retrieved from reference TRBV5-6 and TRBJ2-2, is DAGVTQSPTHLIKTRGQQVTLRCSPKSGHDTVSWYQQALGQGPQFIFQYYEEEERQRGNFPDRFSGHQFPNYSSELNVNALLLGDSALYLCASTRWGNTGELFFGEGSRLTVL.

J is TRBJ2-7 and V is TRBV6-1; D might be TRBD1 (5 bases). CDR3 length: 14 amino acids. Looked up from germline, CDR1 is MNHNS and CDR2 is SASEGT. The V end lost 8 bases, the J end lost 0 bases, and 14 bases lay between the germline ends. The CDR3 sequence: CASGKAGNSYEQYF. CDR3 DNA: TGTGCCAGCGGTAAGGCAGGGAACTCCTACGAGCAGTACTTC.

This clonotype was seen only a few times. The rearrangement uses TRBV5-1 and TRBJ2-3; TRBD2 might be the D (5 bases). This CDR3 spans 15 amino acids. V lost 4 bases to trimming and J lost 6 bases, with 18 bases between them. CDR1 SGHRS and CDR2 YFSETQ come from the germline V gene. The DNA for the CDR3 is TGCGCCAGCAGCCTAGGTAGCTCGGGGTTGGATACGCAGTATTTT. Protein product: CASSLGSSGLDTQYF.

This clonotype came up many times. J is TRBJ2-7 and V is TRBV18; 9 nucleotides line up with TRBD1. Germline assignment: CDR1 KGHSH and CDR2 LQKENI. This CDR3 is 15 amino acids long. The V and J ends lost 3 bases and 3 bases, in that order; junction bases with no gene match: 6. The CDR3 DNA is TGTGCCAGCTCACCGGAACAGGGGGCCTTCTACGAGCAGTACTTC. This codes for CASSPEQGAFYEQYF.

The chain combines TRBV29-1 with TRBJ2-1; D is uncertain. The CDR3 length is 13 residues. The V gene lost 5 bases and the J gene lost 7 bases, with 15 bases spanning the gap. Germline values: CDR1 SQVTM, CDR2 ANQGSEA. CDR3 nucleotides: TGCAGCGTTAAGAGCCGCCTCGGGAATGAGCAGTTCTTC. It specifies CSVKSRLGNEQFF.

This clonotype has a count of ten or more. The rearrangement links TRBV25-1 to TRBJ2-1; D unclear. The germline V gene encodes CDR1 MGHDK and CDR2 SYGVNS. V gave up 3 bases and J gave up 0 bases, with 9 bases separating them. This CDR3 contains 15 residues. Written as DNA, the CDR3 is TGTGCCAGCAGTGAGGACGGGCCCTCCTACAATGAGCAGTTCTTC. It translates to CASSEDGPSYNEQFF.

The CDR3 spells CSARSSGGVYNEQFF. The CDR3 nucleotides are TGCAGTGCTAGATCTAGCGGGGGGGTCTACAATGAGCAGTTCTTC. This chain links TRBV20-1 with TRBJ2-1; 12 bases are shared with TRBD2. Germline V gene lookup returns CDR1 DFQATT and CDR2 SNEGSKA (reference sequence). With V trimmed by 2 bases and J by 3 bases, 2 bases remained unmatched. The CDR3 has 15 amino acids.

The sample holds a few counts of this clonotype. The genes are TRBV20-1 and TRBJ2-5; TRBD2 might be the D (5 bases). Trimming took 6 bases from V and 5 from J, leaving 22 bases between them. The germline gives CDR1 DFQATT, CDR2 SNEGSKA (reference sequence). This CDR3 contains 15 residues. The CDR3 DNA is TGCAGTGCCCCAAGGGAGAGGGCCCAAGTTGAGACCCAGTACTTC. Translating gives CSAPRERAQVETQYF.

This clonotype has a single count. This CDR3 reads CASSFASSPGTDYF. CDR3 DNA: TGTGCCAGCAGTTTCGCATCTAGTCCCGGGACAGACTATTTT. This chain connects TRBV28 to TRBJ2-3, with 7 positions matching TRBD1. The CDR3 runs 14 residues. Germline assignment: CDR1 MDHEN and CDR2 SYDVKM. V gave up 3 bases and J gave up 15 bases; unmatched junction bases: 15.

There are many counts of this clonotype. The chain recombines TRBV12-3 or TRBV12-4 with TRBJ2-3, with D perhaps TRBD2 (5 bases). The CDR3 is 14 residues long. Trimming took 7 bases from V and 5 from J, leaving 16 bases between them. DNA of the CDR3: TGTGCCAGCACCCTGGACTTACGGGGAGATACGCAGTATTTT. Its translation is CASTLDLRGDTQYF.

V and J are TRBV6-5 and TRBJ1-6; the D gene is possibly TRBD1 (5 bases). Germline V CDR1 and CDR2: MNHEY, SVGAGI. Trimming left V 4 bases short and J 8 bases short, with 15 bases between. The CDR3 contains 15 residues. The CDR3 DNA reads TGTGCCAGCAGTTCCCAGGGCAGCGGATATTCACCCCTCCACTTT. It translates to CASSSQGSGYSPLHF.

This chain joins TRBV20-1 and TRBJ2-7, with 10 bases fitting TRBD2. The CDR3 has 20 amino acids. Germline V gene lookup returns CDR1 DFQATT and CDR2 SNEGSKA (reference sequence). After removal of 0 bases from V and 2 bases from J, the junction contained 19 bases not matched to a gene. CDR3 in amino acids: CSARDSTSGTFALKAYEQYF. In nucleotides, the CDR3 is TGCAGTGCTAGAGATTCTACTAGCGGGACCTTCGCTCTAAAAGCCTACGAGCAGTACTTC.

This rearrangement joins TRBV12-3 or TRBV12-4 to TRBJ2-1, with D maybe TRBD1 (6 bases). Trimming removed 7 bases at V and 8 bases at J, with 12 bases between. The CDR3 spans 12 residues. CDR3 sequence (DNA): TGTGCCAGCACCCGCAGGGGCTATGAGCAGTTCTTC. This translates into CASTRRGYEQFF.

This clonotype was seen a few times. The rearrangement joins TRBV5-1 to TRBJ2-2, with 8 bases matching TRBD1. This CDR3 spans 17 amino acids. The germline CDR1 and CDR2 sequences are SGHRS and YFSETQ. V lost 3 bases to trimming and J lost 2 bases; unmatched junction nucleotides: 9. CDR3 sequence (DNA): TGCGCCAGCAGCTCGACAGGGGTTAGATCTAACACCGGGGAGCTGTTTTTT. Its protein product is CASSSTGVRSNTGELFF.

This clonotype was found a few times. The rearrangement joins TRBV3-1 to TRBJ1-1; possibly TRBD1 for D (5 bases). The CDR3 sequence is 15 residues long. V was pared by 1 base and J by 4 bases, with 13 bases between. Germline V gene sequence: CDR1 LGHDT, CDR2 YNNKEL (reference sequence). The CDR3 sequence: CASSQGSRASTEAFF. The CDR3 DNA reads as TGTGCCAGCAGCCAAGGTAGCAGGGCGAGCACTGAAGCTTTCTTT.

The chain links TRBV7-9 to TRBJ2-2; 10 bases fit TRBD2. V lost 6 bases and J lost 2; bases outside the gene matches: 6. Germline values: CDR1 SEHNR, CDR2 FQNEAQ (reference sequence). The CDR3 is made up of 16 amino acids. Written as DNA, the CDR3 is TGTGCCAGCAGTATAGCGGGGGGCCTAAACACCGGGGAGCTGTTTTTT. It is translated as CASSIAGGLNTGELFF.

This chain uses TRBV19 with TRBJ2-1, with TRBD2 identical over 8 bases. The CDR3 covers 14 residues. With 9 bases clipped from V and 12 bases from J, the junction kept 16 bases outside the gene matches. CDR1 is LNHDA and CDR2 is SQIVND in the germline V gene (reference sequence). CDR3 loop: CASAPSSGSVWQFF. CDR3 coding DNA: TGTGCCAGCGCTCCCTCCAGCGGGAGTGTTTGGCAGTTCTTC.